This passage covers 17 T cell receptor beta chains from one sample sequenced in a study of T cell responses to AZD1222 COVID-19 vaccine. Only in-frame clones appear in the TCRdb table, and some are missing; sequencing was by immunoSEQ multiplex PCR. The data show roughly 120,000 clones, approximately 86% seen once. The input for sequencing was peripheral blood, taken on day 0 of AZD1222 vaccination. All receptors derive from an adult in good health.

This clone was counted between two and nine times. The rearrangement uses TRBV11-2 and TRBJ1-5; D is unresolved. The CDR3 totals 15 residues. Trimming took off 5 bases at V and 0 bases at J, with 11 bases between the two ends. The V gene's germline CDR1 is SGHAT and CDR2 FQNNGV. CDR3 residues: CASSPSAHSNQPQHF. As DNA, the CDR3 is TGTGCCAGCAGCCCTTCGGCCCATAGCAATCAGCCCCAGCATTTT. Looking up the rest from reference TRBV11-2 and TRBJ1-5 gives the full variable domain: EAGVAQSPRYKIIEKRQSVAFWCNPISGHATLYWYQQILGQGPKLLIQFQNNGVVDDSQLPKDRFSAERLKGVDSTLKIQPAKLEDSAVYLCASSPSAHSNQPQHFGDGTRLSIL.

The rearrangement joins TRBV7-3 to TRBJ2-3; D might be TRBD1 (6 bases). The CDR3 is 15 residues long. Germline V gene lookup returns CDR1 SGHTA and CDR2 FQGTGA. Trimming took 4 bases from V and 3 from J, leaving 14 bases between them. The CDR3 DNA follows: TGTGCCAGCAGCTCGAACAGGGTTTTAACAGATACGCAGTATTTT. It codes for CASSSNRVLTDTQYF.

This clone appeared a single time. The V gene is TRBV11-2, the J gene TRBJ1-5; maybe TRBD1 (5 bases). V was cut by 4 bases and J by 2 bases, with 12 bases left in between. The CDR3 totals 15 residues. Germline V gene lookup returns CDR1 SGHAT and CDR2 FQNNGV. CDR3 DNA sequence: TGTGCCAGCAGCTCCCTCCCAGGGCGCAATCAGCCCCAGCATTTT. It codes for CASSSLPGRNQPQHF. Together with reference TRBV11-2 and TRBJ1-5, the CDR3 gives the full variable domain: EAGVAQSPRYKIIEKRQSVAFWCNPISGHATLYWYQQILGQGPKLLIQFQNNGVVDDSQLPKDRFSAERLKGVDSTLKIQPAKLEDSAVYLCASSSLPGRNQPQHFGDGTRLSIL.

This rearrangement joins TRBV9 to TRBJ1-2; a weak D match, TRBD1 (5 bases). This CDR3 spans 13 amino acids. Trimming left V 0 bases short and J 6 bases short, with 9 bases between. The germline V gene encodes CDR1 SGDLS and CDR2 YYNGEE. The CDR3 spells CASSVGGRDGYTF. In nucleotides, the CDR3 is TGTGCCAGCAGCGTAGGTGGCAGGGATGGCTACACCTTC.

The chain is built from TRBV18 and TRBJ1-5; 10 bases match TRBD1. The CDR3 runs to 17 residues. The ends lost 2 bases at V and 4 bases at J; junction bases unmatched: 8. Germline V lookup: CDR1 KGHSH, CDR2 LQKENI. The CDR3 reads CASSPRQGATENQPQHF. CDR3 DNA: TGTGCCAGCTCACCAAGACAGGGGGCAACCGAAAATCAGCCCCAGCATTTT.

As DNA, the CDR3 is TGTGCCAGCAGCCCAGGGACCCGCCGCTACTACACTGAAGCTTTCTTT. As protein: CASSPGTRRYYTEAFF. The chain has TRBV7-8 and TRBJ1-1; tentatively, D is TRBD1 (5 bases). The CDR3 length is 16 residues. Germline CDR1 SGHVS, CDR2 FQNEAQ. V dropped 5 bases and J dropped 3 bases, with 19 bases sitting between them. Full variable domain (missing parts from reference TRBV7-8 and TRBJ1-1): GAGVSQSPRYKVAKRGQDVALRCDPISGHVSLFWYQQALGQGPEFLTYFQNEAQLDKSGLPSDRFFAERPEGSVSTLKIQRTQQEDSAVYLCASSPGTRRYYTEAFFGQGTRLTVV.

The gene calls are TRBV5-5 and TRBJ1-6, with a tentative D call TRBD1 (5 bases). V lost 6 bases and J 4 bases, leaving 20 bases between the germline ends. Per germline, CDR1 SGHKS and CDR2 YYEKEE (reference sequence). There are 17 residues in the CDR3. CDR3 coding DNA: TGTGCCAGCACCCCACGGGGGGTGGAGGGGTATAATTCACCCCTCCACTTT. This sequence encodes CASTPRGVEGYNSPLHF.

The V gene is TRBV7-3, the J gene TRBJ2-5; 7 nucleotides agree with TRBD2. The length of the CDR3 is 17 residues. J lost 1 base, V lost 1 base, and 9 bases had no gene match. CDR1 SGHTA and CDR2 FQGTGA come from the germline V gene. The chain's CDR3 is CASSLNGPGGGQETQYF. CDR3 coding DNA: TGTGCCAGCAGCTTAAATGGCCCGGGGGGAGGCCAAGAGACCCAGTACTTC. Complete variable domain (other parts from reference TRBV7-3 and TRBJ2-5): GAGVSQTPSNKVTEKGKYVELRCDPISGHTALYWYRQSLGQGPEFLIYFQGTGAADDSGLPNDRFFAVRPEGSVSTLKIQRTERGDSAVYLCASSLNGPGGGQETQYFGPGTRLLVL.

CDR3 DNA: TGTGCCAGCAGCTTAGCGCTACCCAGCTCCTACGAGCAGTACTTC. Residues: CASSLALPSSYEQYF. The chain employs TRBV7-2 and TRBJ2-7; unclear D gene. Germline assignment: CDR1 SGHTA and CDR2 FQGNSA. Trimming took off 0 bases at V and 0 bases at J, with 9 bases between the two ends. The CDR3 runs 15 residues.

The chain is built from TRBV5-4 and TRBJ1-3; possible D gene TRBD1, 6 bases. CDR1 and CDR2 (germline): SGHNT, YYREEE (reference sequence). The V and J ends lost 4 bases and 4 bases respectively, with 12 bases between them. CDR3 length: 14 residues. CDR3 DNA: TGTGCCAGCAGCGAGACAGGATCCGGAAACACCATATATTTT. Protein sequence: CASSETGSGNTIYF.

V gene TRBV5-6 combines with J gene TRBJ1-3; perhaps TRBD1 as D (5 bases). Trimming cost V 3 bases and J 0 bases, with 10 bases left between them. This CDR3 has 15 amino acids. Germline loops: CDR1 SGHDT, CDR2 YYEEEE. CDR3 DNA: TGTGCCAGCAGCTCGCGGGGGAGCTCTGGAAACACCATATATTTT. It translates to CASSSRGSSGNTIYF.

In DNA, the CDR3 is TGTGCCAGCAGTGCATCTTTTAGCGGGAGGGTAAATGAGCAGTTCTTC. It yields the protein CASSASFSGRVNEQFF. The chain links TRBV28 to TRBJ2-1; 11 bases align to TRBD2. There are 16 residues in the CDR3. The germline CDR1 and CDR2 sequences are MDHEN and SYDVKM. V lost 5 bases to trimming and J lost 7 bases; unmatched junction nucleotides: 10.

The chain employs TRBV28 and TRBJ1-4, with D perhaps TRBD1 (5 bases). The germline gives CDR1 MDHEN, CDR2 SYDVKM. There are 15 residues in the CDR3. Trimming cost V 6 bases and J 0 bases, with 11 bases left between them. In DNA, the CDR3 is TGTGCCAGCAGGGGGACTTTTGCAACTAATGAAAAACTGTTTTTT. It codes for CASRGTFATNEKLFF. The complete variable domain, with remaining parts taken from reference TRBV28 and TRBJ1-4, reads DVKVTQSSRYLVKRTGEKVFLECVQDMDHENMFWYRQDPGLGLRLIYFSYDVKMKEKGDIPEGYSVSREKKERFSLILESASTNQTSMYLCASRGTFATNEKLFFGSGTQLSVL.

This chain connects TRBV2 to TRBJ1-5; possible D gene TRBD1, 6 bases. The germline gives CDR1 SNHLY, CDR2 FYNNEI. The germline V and J ends were trimmed by 2 bases and 4 bases, with 15 bases remaining between them. The CDR3 totals 16 residues. CDR3 nucleotides: TGTGCCAGCAGTGAACGTCCCGGGGGCCCTAATCAGCCCCAGCATTTT. It codes for CASSERPGGPNQPQHF. Based on the CDR3 plus reference TRBV2 and TRBJ1-5, the full variable domain is EPEVTQTPSHQVTQMGQEVILRCVPISNHLYFYWYRQILGQKVEFLVSFYNNEISEKSEIFDDQFSVERPDGSNFTLKIRSTKLEDSAMYFCASSERPGGPNQPQHFGDGTRLSIL.

The V call is TRBV7-8, the J call TRBJ2-3; possible D gene TRBD2, 6 bases. Trimming left V 5 bases short and J 4 bases short, with 19 bases between. In germline, CDR1 is SGHVS, CDR2 FQNEAQ. The CDR3 is 16 residues long. The CDR3 loop is CASSKRRDSQSDTQYF. Written as DNA, the CDR3 is TGTGCCAGCAGCAAGCGCCGGGACTCACAGTCAGATACGCAGTATTTT.

The chain links TRBV6-5 to TRBJ1-2; D is possibly TRBD1 (5 bases). The CDR3 sequence is 13 residues long. Germline CDR1 and CDR2: MNHEY and SVGAGI. V dropped 8 bases and J dropped 2 bases, with 12 bases sitting between them. CDR3 sequence (DNA): TGTGCCAGCTGTAATAAGGGGAACTATGGCTACACCTTC. This gives the protein CASCNKGNYGYTF.

The chain is built from TRBV15 and TRBJ1-4, with no clear D. The CDR3 covers 14 residues. In germline, CDR1 is LNHNV, CDR2 YYDKDF (reference sequence). Trimming pared 3 bases from V and 8 bases from J, leaving 13 bases between. CDR3 amino acids: CATSRGISEEKLFF. The CDR3 nucleotides read TGTGCCACCAGCAGGGGCATATCCGAAGAAAAACTGTTTTTT.